The rows below give T cell receptor beta chains drawn from one sample of a study of Ad26.COV2.S vaccination and SARS-CoV-2 variants. The table came from immunoSEQ multiplex PCR; TCRdb's copy has only in-frame clones and leaves some out. The sample contains approximately 340,000 clones, about 88% of which appear only once. The material was peripheral blood, obtained in a trial of Ad26.COV2.S vaccine versus placebo. These receptors were collected from a person aged 18-60 years who received the Ad26.COV2.S COVID-19 vaccine or a placebo. The CDR3 runs from the conserved cysteine through the conserved F or W.

V gene,CDR3 length,CDR3 protein
TRBV19,14,CASSIGGQGETQYF
TRBV24-1,18,CATSDKPGQGADTGELFF
TRBV12-5,13,CASGLAGGTEAFF
TRBV3-1/TRBV3-2,16,CASSPTQTTEQETQYF
TRBV3-1/TRBV3-2,16,CASSQYRDGSGNTIYF
TRBV7-8,13,CASSLEKYYEQYF
TRBV19,14,CASSPRLADTAQYF
TRBV6-2/TRBV6-3,15,CASSSGWREAYEQYF
TRBV5-4,15,CASSHGQRSGNTIYF
TRBV7-2,18,CASSPWTSGRAYQETQYF
TRBV6-2/TRBV6-3,14,CASSFDRPNYGYTF
TRBV4-1,17,CASSQDLQGFSTGELFF
TRBV5-1,13,CASSLVRQETQYF
TRBV5-1,13,CASSLPTYNEQFF
TRBV19,18,CASSIGTGSKLAKNIQYF
TRBV6-5,14,CASSWYKGAVEQYF
TRBV29-1,15,CSVGVWRMNTGELFF
TRBV10-1,14,CASSVHRNSYEQYF
TRBV2,12,CASKREKGEQFF
TRBV4-3,16,CASSQDAAGATDTQYF
TRBV6-6,15,CASSTPERSNYGYTF
TRBV5-6,15,CASSLVGRVAYEQYF
TRBV9,15,CASSKTGTGAYEQYF
TRBV3-1/TRBV3-2,18,CASSHNLRGLGGLNEQFF
TRBV30,12,CAWSVSAKAQYF
TRBV7-2,15,CASSPDRGSYNEQFF
TRBV5-6,13,CASRTDRNTEAFF
TRBV18,15,CASSLEVLSADTQYF
TRBV5-1,14,CASSLAGTHYEQYF
TRBV27,14,CASRSGGSTDTQYF
TRBV28,15,CASSSDRGSVQPQHF
TRBV2,14,CASSTGGSGTEAFF
TRBV3-1/TRBV3-2,19,CASSQGFGQGALVGYGYTF
TRBV6-2/TRBV6-3,13,CASSYSQHNEQFF
TRBV6-6,14,CASSVGRGNQPQHF
TRBV20-1,13,CSVSSGGGGELFF
TRBV6-4,10,CASSNYEQYF
TRBV18,15,CASSPRDRNTGELFF
TRBV5-1,15,CASSSLGGVEAFLFF
TRBV5-4,14,CASSPRAGGETQYF
TRBV30,13,CAWSIGTNYGYTF
TRBV11-3,12,CASSLPAGSQFF
TRBV20-1,14,CSACGTGKNQPQHF
TRBV9,12,CASSVGFEPLHF
TRBV7-2,13,CASSPLGLTEAFF
TRBV3-1/TRBV3-2,15,CASSQVGGLNSPLHF